The rows below give T cell receptor beta chains drawn from one sample of a study of blood T cell repertoires in COVID-19. Measured with immunoSEQ multiplex PCR; TCRdb has only the in-frame clones, and not every one. The sample includes 310,000 or so clones, roughly 89% of them seen just once. The sample comprised PBMCs or T cells enriched from blood (not recorded which). These receptors all stem from a woman between 18 and 29 years old who had recovered from COVID-19. CDR3s leave out the opening cysteine and the closing phenylalanine or tryptophan. D genes are given only for firm matches.

V: TRBV5-4; length: 13; J: TRBJ1-1; D: NA; CDR3: ASSIPTGRRAEAF
V: TRBV4-3; length: 13; J: TRBJ2-2; D: NA; CDR3: ASSQDHRDTGELF
V: TRBV28; length: 13; J: TRBJ2-7; D: NA; CDR3: ASNNRRTFSYEQY
V: TRBV19; length: 13; J: TRBJ1-1; D: NA; CDR3: ASSIRGTSNTEAF
V: TRBV5-5; length: 12; J: TRBJ2-1; D: TRBD1; CDR3: ASSYVPRGNEQF
V: TRBV19; length: 13; J: TRBJ1-5; D: NA; CDR3: ASSRSGRSNQPQH
V: TRBV3-1/TRBV3-2; length: 14; J: TRBJ2-3; D: TRBD2; CDR3: ASSQGPSGGRDTQY
V: TRBV7-9; length: 10; J: TRBJ2-7; D: TRBD2; CDR3: ASSLASGTKY
V: TRBV6-5; length: 12; J: TRBJ2-7; D: TRBD1; CDR3: ASIIPGQASEQY
V: TRBV29-1; length: 15; J: TRBJ2-1; D: TRBD2; CDR3: SVALSGRDLMGMEQF
V: TRBV14; length: 14; J: TRBJ2-1; D: NA; CDR3: ASSHRGHSSYNEQF
V: TRBV10-3; length: 13; J: TRBJ1-3; D: NA; CDR3: AISESDISGNTIY
V: TRBV14; length: 13; J: TRBJ1-2; D: TRBD1; CDR3: ASSPPRDRGLGYT
V: TRBV27; length: 13; J: TRBJ2-7; D: TRBD1; CDR3: ASSLTGQAWQEQY
V: TRBV7-9; length: 14; J: TRBJ2-3; D: TRBD1; CDR3: ASSLEIQGATDTQY
V: TRBV30; length: 11; J: TRBJ1-2; D: NA; CDR3: ARGIKQGYGYT
V: TRBV2; length: 15; J: TRBJ1-6; D: NA; CDR3: ASSSGFTSSYNSPLH
V: TRBV5-6; length: 10; J: TRBJ1-2; D: TRBD1; CDR3: ASQTGDYGYT
V: TRBV12-3/TRBV12-4; length: 11; J: TRBJ1-1; D: NA; CDR3: ASSLDPKEVAF
V: TRBV28; length: 14; J: TRBJ2-1; D: TRBD2; CDR3: ASSLGLAGAYNEQF
V: TRBV28; length: 13; J: TRBJ1-3; D: NA; CDR3: ASSFARSSGNTIY
V: TRBV18; length: 12; J: TRBJ1-5; D: NA; CDR3: ASSPLRDNQPQH
V: TRBV12-3/TRBV12-4; length: 10; J: TRBJ1-2; D: TRBD1; CDR3: ASNINRGGYT
V: TRBV4-3; length: 14; J: TRBJ2-2; D: TRBD2; CDR3: ASSQQTSVNTGELF
V: TRBV19; length: 14; J: TRBJ1-1; D: NA; CDR3: ASTTSGGSKGTEAF
V: TRBV4-2; length: 14; J: TRBJ2-2; D: TRBD2; CDR3: ASSQVPGTSAGELF
V: TRBV7-9; length: 12; J: TRBJ1-2; D: NA; CDR3: ASSFAGSFYGYT
V: TRBV7-9; length: 9; J: TRBJ2-5; D: NA; CDR3: ASSPSETQY
V: TRBV28; length: 13; J: TRBJ2-7; D: NA; CDR3: ASSLFGESSYEQY
V: TRBV6-5; length: 12; J: TRBJ2-7; D: TRBD2; CDR3: ASSISGSSYEQY
V: TRBV27; length: 14; J: TRBJ2-7; D: TRBD2; CDR3: ASSSKTGTSDYEQY
V: TRBV27; length: 15; J: TRBJ2-7; D: TRBD2; CDR3: ASSLHSGGASAYEQY
V: TRBV7-2; length: 13; J: TRBJ1-1; D: NA; CDR3: ASSLEPRRTFEAF
V: TRBV9; length: 12; J: TRBJ2-7; D: TRBD1; CDR3: ASSVGQGAYEQY
V: TRBV7-9; length: 12; J: TRBJ1-2; D: NA; CDR3: ASTTLSYPYGYT
V: TRBV6-5; length: 13; J: TRBJ2-3; D: NA; CDR3: ASSRPYSSTDTQY
V: TRBV11-2; length: 13; J: TRBJ2-7; D: TRBD2; CDR3: ASSFLMGLAYEQY
V: TRBV13; length: 11; J: TRBJ1-1; D: NA; CDR3: ASKESMNTEAF
V: TRBV24-1; length: 12; J: TRBJ2-5; D: NA; CDR3: ATSDFAGQETQY
V: TRBV7-3; length: 12; J: TRBJ2-3; D: NA; CDR3: ASSFGGIGDTQY
V: TRBV5-1; length: 12; J: TRBJ2-7; D: TRBD1; CDR3: ASSPQTGSYEQY
V: TRBV5-6; length: 13; J: TRBJ1-5; D: NA; CDR3: ASSLEDGGGQPQH
V: TRBV7-9; length: 14; J: TRBJ2-1; D: TRBD1; CDR3: ASSLSPVQGVYEQF
V: TRBV4-3; length: 12; J: TRBJ1-5; D: NA; CDR3: ASSSRVGNQPQH
V: TRBV28; length: 11; J: TRBJ1-2; D: NA; CDR3: ASSLAQNYGYT
V: TRBV29-1; length: 12; J: TRBJ2-3; D: NA; CDR3: SVEGRGSTDTQY
V: TRBV6-4; length: 12; J: TRBJ1-1; D: NA; CDR3: ASRPDRQTTEAF
V: TRBV27; length: 12; J: TRBJ1-1; D: TRBD1; CDR3: ASSRQGGKPEAF
V: TRBV10-3; length: 12; J: TRBJ1-2; D: TRBD1; CDR3: AISEDRVSYGYT
V: TRBV7-2; length: 12; J: TRBJ2-7; D: NA; CDR3: ASSLDVRNDEQY
V: TRBV10-3; length: 13; J: TRBJ1-6; D: NA; CDR3: AITEGGTQGRPLH